The T cell receptor beta chain described here comes from a study of blood T cell repertoires in COVID-19 (dated by TCRdb to 2018 to 2020). Turning to the overall study: Samples covering the acute and convalescent phases of COVID-19 were provided by collaborators in the United States, Italy and Spain. Where available, HLA class I and class II types were obtained from metadata supplied by the sample provider rather than from assay-based typing. A de-identified subject ID, COVID-19 status, age in years and sex were almost always included in the sample metadata. The repertoires were made available in a free public database intended to serve as a resource for research on the immune response to SARS-CoV-2. The samples were drawn from the first 160 participants of the ongoing ImmuneRACE study and from 1,254 subjects provided by 6 global collaborators. Subjects who had been exposed to COVID-19, were actively infected with it, or had recovered from it provided the deeply sampled blood TCRbeta repertoires that made up the dataset. The material from the prospective study consisted of cDNA or gDNA derived from T cells, B-cell-depleted T cells, or PBMCs.

TCRbeta CDR3 regions were amplified from genomic DNA by means of the immunoSEQ Assay, a bias-controlled multiplex PCR. The authors' pipeline ran thus. Nucleated cell counts per sample were estimated from amplification of reference gene primers within the assay. To quantify the absolute abundance of each unique TCRbeta CDR3 rearrangement, sequence reads were collapsed and filtered. For each sample, productive Simpson clonality was calculated by taking the square root of Simpson's diversity index across productive rearrangements. TCRdb stores this immuneACCESS table with in-frame sequences only. Part of the clones is absent; in the studies checked, under half of the shortfall reflects unresolved V genes, and no reason is known for the rest. Clone size and V and J calls were adopted from that table, with D and trimming inferred from the DNA. The table for this sample lists roughly 380,000 clones; 75% to 90% of them were counted only once. In total, the top ten clones hold less than 2% of the sample.

For this clone: The clone's antigen remains unknown. There are no base qualities to consult, and no much larger clone falls within one base. Other DNA sequences of this sample code for an identical CDR3.

General findings and caveats noted by the study authors: The amount of clinical and demographic metadata varied by source and participant and was provided uncurated.

At one collaborating source in Seattle, patients were enrolled during active infection and were followed longitudinally through the course of disease. Collaborating institutions collected whole blood in K2EDTA tubes following their own protocols. For TCRbeta analysis, collaborator samples were shipped as frozen whole blood, as isolated PBMCs, or as DNA extracted from either sample type. The specimen was peripheral blood. The sequence was collected from a woman in her forties with COVID-19, enrolled during active disease.

The nucleotide sequence is given as TGTGCCAGCAGCCGTGGACAGAATGAAAAACTGTTTTTT. Translated, this is CASSRGQNEKLFF. The sequence joins TRBV14 to TRBJ1-4; TRBD1 might be the D gene, on 6 matching bases. Sequences SGHDN (CDR1) and FVKESK (CDR2) are obtained from the germline V gene. V loses 4 bases of germline sequence and J loses 5 bases, and the interval between the two ends is 8 bases. The CDR3 goes from the cysteine to the phenylalanine over 13 residues. Solely the CDR3 DNA is kept, with 39 bases framed from the first base. This CDR3, with the reference TRBV14 and TRBJ1-4 proteins standing in past its ends, gives the full variable domain EAGVTQFPSHSVIEKGQTVTLRCDPISGHDNLYWYRRVMGKEIKFLLHFVKESKQDESGMPNNRFLAERTGGTYSTLKVQPAELEDSGVYFCASSRGQNEKLFFGSGTQLSVL.